This T cell receptor (beta chain) was identified during a study of cytomegalovirus exposure and HLA in healthy donors. Findings and limits, study-wide: A reported reduction in N-insertions relative to the roughly 640-donor mean was seen in an Asian-associated ancestry cluster in a later analysis. Relative to equally common others, HLA-associated TCR beta chains showed greater clonal expansion in a later analysis. The study assumed roughly uniform donor sequencing depth for presence/absence analyses. Cytomegalovirus-associated status was assigned to 150 to 200 TCR beta chains.

This clone has only one observation. Its cognate antigen is unknown. 60 Vbeta and 13 Jbeta primers were used in PCR. This table comes from immunoSEQ multiplex PCR, and its TCRdb copy is limited to in-frame clones, with some not included. The sample lists 150,000 to 200,000 clones; about 79% were seen once. The sequence came from a man aged 18 to 29 in good health and CMV-seronegative. Material for sequencing was PBMCs.

CDR3 coding DNA: TGTGCCAGCTCACCTATCGGGAGCGGGGAGCTGTTTTTT. It is translated as CASSPIGSGELFF. The rearrangement links TRBV18 to TRBJ2-2; possibly TRBD2 for D (6 bases). Trimming left V 3 bases short and J 7 bases short, with 9 bases between. Per germline, CDR1 KGHSH and CDR2 LQKENI. The CDR3 contains 13 residues. Together with reference TRBV18 and TRBJ2-2, the CDR3 gives the full variable domain: NAGVMQNPRHLVRRRGQEARLRCSPMKGHSHVYWYRQLPEEGLKFMVYLQKENIIDESGMPKERFSAEFPKEGPSILRIQQVVRGDSAAYFCASSPIGSGELFFGEGSRLTVL.